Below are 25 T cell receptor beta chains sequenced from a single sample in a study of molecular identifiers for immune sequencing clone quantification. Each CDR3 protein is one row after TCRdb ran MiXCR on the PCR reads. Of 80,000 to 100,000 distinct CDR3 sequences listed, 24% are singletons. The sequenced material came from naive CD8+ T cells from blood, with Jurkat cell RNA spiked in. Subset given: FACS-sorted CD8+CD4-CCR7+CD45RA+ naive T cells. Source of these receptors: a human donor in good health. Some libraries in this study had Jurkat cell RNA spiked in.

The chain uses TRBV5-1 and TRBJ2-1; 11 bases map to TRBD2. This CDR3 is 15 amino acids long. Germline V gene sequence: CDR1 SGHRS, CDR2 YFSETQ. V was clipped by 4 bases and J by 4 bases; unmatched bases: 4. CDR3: CASSPTSGIYNEQFF. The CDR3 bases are TGCGCCAGCAGCCCGACTAGCGGGATATACAATGAGCAGTTCTTC.

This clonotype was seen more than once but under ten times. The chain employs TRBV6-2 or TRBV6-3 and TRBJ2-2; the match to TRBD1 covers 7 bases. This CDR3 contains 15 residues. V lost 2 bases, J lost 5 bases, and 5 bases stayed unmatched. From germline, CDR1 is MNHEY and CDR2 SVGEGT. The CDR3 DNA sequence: TGTGCCAGCAGTTACAGGGGGCGAGGTACCGGGGAGCTGTTTTTT. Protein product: CASSYRGRGTGELFF.

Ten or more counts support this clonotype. DNA for the CDR3: TGTGCCAGCAGGGAAGGGCCCACAGATACGCAGTATTTT. Its translation is CASREGPTDTQYF. V gene TRBV6-5 combines with J gene TRBJ2-3; D ambiguous. The CDR3 extends over 13 amino acids. Germline CDR1 MNHEY, CDR2 SVGAGI. V gave up 6 bases and J gave up 2 bases, with 9 bases separating them.

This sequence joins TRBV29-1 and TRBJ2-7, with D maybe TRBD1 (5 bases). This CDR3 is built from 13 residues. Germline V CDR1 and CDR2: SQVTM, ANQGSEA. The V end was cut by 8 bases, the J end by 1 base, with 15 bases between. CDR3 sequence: CSTQGLGSYEQYF. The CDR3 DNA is TGCAGCACCCAGGGCCTCGGGTCCTACGAGCAGTACTTC.

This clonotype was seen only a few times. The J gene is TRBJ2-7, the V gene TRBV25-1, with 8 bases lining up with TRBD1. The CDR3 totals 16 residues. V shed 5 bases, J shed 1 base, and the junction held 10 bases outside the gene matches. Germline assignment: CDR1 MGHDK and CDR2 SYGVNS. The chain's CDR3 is CASSSEGTGWSYEQYF. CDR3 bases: TGTGCCAGCAGTTCCGAGGGGACAGGATGGTCCTACGAGCAGTACTTC.

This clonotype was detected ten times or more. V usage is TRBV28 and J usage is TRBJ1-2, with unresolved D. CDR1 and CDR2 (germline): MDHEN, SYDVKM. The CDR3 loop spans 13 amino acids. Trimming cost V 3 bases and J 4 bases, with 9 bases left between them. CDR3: CASSLVNSYGYTF. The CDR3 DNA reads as TGTGCCAGCAGTTTGGTTAACAGCTATGGCTACACCTTC.

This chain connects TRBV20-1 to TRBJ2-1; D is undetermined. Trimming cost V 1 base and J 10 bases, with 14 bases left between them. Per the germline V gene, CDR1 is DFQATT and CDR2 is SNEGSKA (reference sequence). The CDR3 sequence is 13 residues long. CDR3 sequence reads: CSARGRLETEQFF. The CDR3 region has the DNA TGCAGTGCTAGAGGTCGGCTGGAGACAGAGCAGTTCTTC.

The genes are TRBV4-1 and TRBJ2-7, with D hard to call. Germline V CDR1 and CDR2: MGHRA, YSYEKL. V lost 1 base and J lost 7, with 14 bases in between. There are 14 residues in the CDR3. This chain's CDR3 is CASSQVRGPREQYF. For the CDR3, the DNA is TGCGCCAGCAGCCAAGTGAGAGGACCTAGGGAGCAGTACTTC.

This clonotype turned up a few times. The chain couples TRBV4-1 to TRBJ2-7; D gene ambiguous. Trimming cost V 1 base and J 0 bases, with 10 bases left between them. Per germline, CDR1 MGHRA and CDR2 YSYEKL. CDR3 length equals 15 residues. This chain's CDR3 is CASSQGKGSSYEQYF. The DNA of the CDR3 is TGCGCCAGCAGCCAAGGGAAAGGAAGCTCCTACGAGCAGTACTTC.

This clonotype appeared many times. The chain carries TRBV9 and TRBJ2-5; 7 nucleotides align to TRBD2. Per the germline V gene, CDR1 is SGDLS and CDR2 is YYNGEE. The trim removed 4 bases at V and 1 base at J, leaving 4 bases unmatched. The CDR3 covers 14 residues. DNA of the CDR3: TGTGCCAGCAGCCCGGGACTACCCCAAGAGACCCAGTACTTC. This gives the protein CASSPGLPQETQYF. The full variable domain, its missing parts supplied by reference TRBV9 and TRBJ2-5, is DSGVTQTPKHLITATGQRVTLRCSPRSGDLSVYWYQQSLDQGLQFLIQYYNGEERAKGNILERFSAQQFPDLHSELNLSSLELGDSALYFCASSPGLPQETQYFGPGTRLLVL.

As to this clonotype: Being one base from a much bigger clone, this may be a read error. CDR3 nucleotide sequence: TGTGCCTGGAGTAGGTGGGTAGGGACAGATACGCAGTATTTT. Translating it yields CAWSRWVGTDTQYF. The V gene is TRBV30, the J gene TRBJ2-3; D unresolved. Germline V lookup: CDR1 GTSNPN, CDR2 SVGIG (reference sequence). The CDR3 runs 14 residues. V was clipped by 2 bases and J by 3 bases, with 12 bases between them.

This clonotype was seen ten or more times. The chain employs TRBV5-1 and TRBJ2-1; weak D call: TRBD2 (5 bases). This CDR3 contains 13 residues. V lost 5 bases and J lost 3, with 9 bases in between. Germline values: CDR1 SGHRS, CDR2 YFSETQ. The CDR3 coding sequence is TGCGCCAGCAGTTTAAGCGGCTACAATGAGCAGTTCTTC. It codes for CASSLSGYNEQFF.

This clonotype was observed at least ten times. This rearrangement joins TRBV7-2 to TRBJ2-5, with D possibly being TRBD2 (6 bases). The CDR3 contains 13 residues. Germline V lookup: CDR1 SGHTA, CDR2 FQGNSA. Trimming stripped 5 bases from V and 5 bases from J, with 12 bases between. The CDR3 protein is CASSPGVRETQYF. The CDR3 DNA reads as TGTGCCAGCAGCCCGGGAGTTAGGGAGACCCAGTACTTC.

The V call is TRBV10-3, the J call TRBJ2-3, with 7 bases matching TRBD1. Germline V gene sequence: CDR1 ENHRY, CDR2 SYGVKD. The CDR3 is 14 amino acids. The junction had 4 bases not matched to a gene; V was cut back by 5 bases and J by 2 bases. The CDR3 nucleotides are TGTGCCATCAGTAACAGGGGTACCACAGATACGCAGTATTTT. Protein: CAISNRGTTDTQYF.

The CDR3 spells CASSEGRLRNEKLFF. The DNA of the CDR3 is TGTGCCAGCAGTGAAGGGCGGTTAAGAAATGAAAAACTGTTTTTT. The gene calls are TRBV2 and TRBJ1-4, with no clear D. Trimming took 1 base from V and 5 from J, leaving 11 bases between them. Germline V gene lookup returns CDR1 SNHLY and CDR2 FYNNEI. The CDR3 is 15 residues long.

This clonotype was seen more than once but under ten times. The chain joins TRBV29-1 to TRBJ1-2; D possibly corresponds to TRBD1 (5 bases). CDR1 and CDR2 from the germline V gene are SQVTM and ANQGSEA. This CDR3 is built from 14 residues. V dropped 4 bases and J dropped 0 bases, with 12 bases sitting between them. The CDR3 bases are TGCAGCGTTGTTGGGGGTCTCACTAACTATGGCTACACCTTC. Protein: CSVVGGLTNYGYTF.

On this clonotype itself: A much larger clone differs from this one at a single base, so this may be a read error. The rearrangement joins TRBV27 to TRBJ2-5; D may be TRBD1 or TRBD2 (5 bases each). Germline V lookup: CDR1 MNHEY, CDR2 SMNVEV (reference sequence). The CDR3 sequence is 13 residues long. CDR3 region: CASSVRDQETRYF. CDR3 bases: TGTGCCAGCAGCGTTCGGGACCAAGAGACCCGGTACTTC.

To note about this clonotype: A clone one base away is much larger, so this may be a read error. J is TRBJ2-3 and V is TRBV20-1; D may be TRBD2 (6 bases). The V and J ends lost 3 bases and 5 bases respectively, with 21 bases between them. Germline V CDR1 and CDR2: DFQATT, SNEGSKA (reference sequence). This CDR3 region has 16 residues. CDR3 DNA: TGCAGTGCTAGTGGGCGGGGTAGCGGCGGCAGAGATACGCAGTATTTT. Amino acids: CSASGRGSGGRDTQYF.

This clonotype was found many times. As DNA, the CDR3 is TGTGCCAGCAGACAACAGGGGGCATTGAACATTCAGTACTTC. Amino acids: CASRQQGALNIQYF. V and J are TRBV6-6 and TRBJ2-4; 9 bases map to TRBD1. The germline V gene encodes CDR1 MNHNY and CDR2 SVGAGI (reference sequence). With 6 bases clipped from V and 7 bases from J, the junction kept 7 bases outside the gene matches. The CDR3 loop spans 14 amino acids.

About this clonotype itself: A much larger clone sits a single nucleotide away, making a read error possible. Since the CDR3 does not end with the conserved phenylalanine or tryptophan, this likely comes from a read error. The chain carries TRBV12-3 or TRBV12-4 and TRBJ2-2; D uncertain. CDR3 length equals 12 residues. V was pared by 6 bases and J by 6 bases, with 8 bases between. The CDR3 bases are TGTGCCAGCAGGTACAGTGCCGGGGAGCTGTTTTCT. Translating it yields CASRYSAGELFS.

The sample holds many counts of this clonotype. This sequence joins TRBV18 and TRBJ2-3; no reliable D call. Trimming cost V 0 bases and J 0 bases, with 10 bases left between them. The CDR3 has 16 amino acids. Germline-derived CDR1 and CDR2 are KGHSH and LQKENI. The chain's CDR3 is CASSPPSSVSTDTQYF. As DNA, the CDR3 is TGTGCCAGCTCACCACCTTCGTCGGTGAGCACAGATACGCAGTATTTT.

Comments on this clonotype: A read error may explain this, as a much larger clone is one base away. DNA for the CDR3: TGTGCCAGCAGTTATGAGGGGGGCCCAGATACGCAGTATTTT. Encoded protein: CASSYEGGPDTQYF. The chain employs TRBV6-5 and TRBJ2-3; D tentatively reads TRBD1 or TRBD2 (6 bases each). This CDR3 region has 14 residues. CDR1 is MNHEY and CDR2 is SVGAGI in the germline V gene. Trimming took 3 bases from V and 4 from J, leaving 11 bases between them.

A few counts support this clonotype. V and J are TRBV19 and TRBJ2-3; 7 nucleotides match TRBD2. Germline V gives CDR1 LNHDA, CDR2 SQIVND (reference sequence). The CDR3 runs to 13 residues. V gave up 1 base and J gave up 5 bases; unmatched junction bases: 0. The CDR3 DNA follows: TGTGCCAGTAGTATAGGGGGGGGAGATACGCAGTATTTT. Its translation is CASSIGGGDTQYF.

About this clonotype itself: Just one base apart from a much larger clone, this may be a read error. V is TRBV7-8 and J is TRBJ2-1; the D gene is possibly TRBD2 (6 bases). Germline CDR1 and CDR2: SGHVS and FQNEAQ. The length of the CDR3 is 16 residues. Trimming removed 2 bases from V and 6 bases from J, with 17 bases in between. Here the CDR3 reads CASSLMEGLVSNEQFF. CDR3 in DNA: TGTGCCAGCAGCTTAATGGAGGGGCTAGTCTCCAATGAGCAGTTCTTC. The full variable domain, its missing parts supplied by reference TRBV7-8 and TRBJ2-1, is GAGVSQSPRYKVAKRGQDVALRCDPISGHVSLFWYQQALGQGPEFLTYFQNEAQLDKSGLPSDRFFAERPEGSVSTLKIQRTQQEDSAVYLCASSLMEGLVSNEQFFGPGTRLTVL.

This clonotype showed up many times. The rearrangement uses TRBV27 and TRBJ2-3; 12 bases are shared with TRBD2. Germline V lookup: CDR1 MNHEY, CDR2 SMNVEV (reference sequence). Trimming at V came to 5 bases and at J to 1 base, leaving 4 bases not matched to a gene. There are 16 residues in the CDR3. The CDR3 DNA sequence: TGTGCCAGCAGTGCCCGGACTAGCGGGGGCACAGATACGCAGTATTTT. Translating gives CASSARTSGGTDTQYF.